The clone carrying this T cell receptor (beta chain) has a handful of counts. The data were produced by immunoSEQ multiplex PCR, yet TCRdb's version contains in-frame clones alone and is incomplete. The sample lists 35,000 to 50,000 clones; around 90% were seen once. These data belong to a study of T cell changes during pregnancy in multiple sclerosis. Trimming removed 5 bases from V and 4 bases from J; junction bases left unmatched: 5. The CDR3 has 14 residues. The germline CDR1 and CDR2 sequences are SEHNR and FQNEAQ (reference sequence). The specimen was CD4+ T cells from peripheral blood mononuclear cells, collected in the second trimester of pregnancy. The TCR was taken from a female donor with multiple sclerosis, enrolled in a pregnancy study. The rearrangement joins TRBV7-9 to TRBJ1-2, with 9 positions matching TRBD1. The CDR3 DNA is TGTGCCAGCAGCCGGGACAGGGCTGGCTATGGCTACACCTTC. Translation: CASSRDRAGYGYTF.